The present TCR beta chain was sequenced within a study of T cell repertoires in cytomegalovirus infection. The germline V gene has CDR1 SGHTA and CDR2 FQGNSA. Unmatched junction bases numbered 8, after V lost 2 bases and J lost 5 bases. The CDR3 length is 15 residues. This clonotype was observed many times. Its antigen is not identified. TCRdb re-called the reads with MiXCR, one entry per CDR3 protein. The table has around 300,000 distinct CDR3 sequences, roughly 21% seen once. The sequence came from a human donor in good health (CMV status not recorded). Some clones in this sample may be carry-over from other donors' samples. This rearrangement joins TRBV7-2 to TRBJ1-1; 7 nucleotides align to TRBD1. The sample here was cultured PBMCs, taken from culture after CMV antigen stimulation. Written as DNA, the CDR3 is TGTGCCAGCAGCTTACGGGGCAGGGGGGTTACTGAAGCTTTCTTT. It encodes CASSLRGRGVTEAFF.